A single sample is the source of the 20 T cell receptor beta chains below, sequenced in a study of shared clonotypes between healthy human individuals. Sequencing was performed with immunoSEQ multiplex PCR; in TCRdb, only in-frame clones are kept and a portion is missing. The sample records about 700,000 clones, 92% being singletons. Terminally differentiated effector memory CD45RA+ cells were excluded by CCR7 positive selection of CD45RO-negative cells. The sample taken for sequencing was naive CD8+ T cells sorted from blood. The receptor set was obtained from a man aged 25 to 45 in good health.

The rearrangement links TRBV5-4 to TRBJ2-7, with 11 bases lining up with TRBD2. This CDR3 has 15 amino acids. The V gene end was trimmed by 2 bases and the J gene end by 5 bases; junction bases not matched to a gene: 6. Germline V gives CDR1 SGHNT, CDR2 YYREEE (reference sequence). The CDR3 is CASSFPSGRKDEQYF. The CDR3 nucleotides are TGTGCCAGCAGCTTTCCTAGCGGGAGGAAAGACGAGCAGTACTTC.

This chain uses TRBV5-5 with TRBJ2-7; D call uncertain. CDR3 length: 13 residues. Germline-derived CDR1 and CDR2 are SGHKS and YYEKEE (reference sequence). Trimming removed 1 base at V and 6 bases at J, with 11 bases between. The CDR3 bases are TGTGCCAGCAGCTTGTATTCAGCCTCCGAGCAGTACTTC. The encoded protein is CASSLYSASEQYF.

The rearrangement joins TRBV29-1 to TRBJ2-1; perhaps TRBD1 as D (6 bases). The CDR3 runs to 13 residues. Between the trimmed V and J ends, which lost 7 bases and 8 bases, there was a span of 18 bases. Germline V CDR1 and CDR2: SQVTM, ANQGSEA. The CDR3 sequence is CSERDMSYDEQFF. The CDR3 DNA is TGCAGCGAACGGGACATGTCTTACGATGAGCAGTTCTTC.

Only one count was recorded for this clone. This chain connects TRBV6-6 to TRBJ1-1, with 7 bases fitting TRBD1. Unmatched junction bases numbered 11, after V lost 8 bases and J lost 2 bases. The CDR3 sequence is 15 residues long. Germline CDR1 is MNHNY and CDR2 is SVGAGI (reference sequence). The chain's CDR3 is CASVIRQGRNTEAFF. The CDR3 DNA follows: TGTGCCAGCGTGATCCGACAGGGCCGAAACACTGAAGCTTTCTTT.

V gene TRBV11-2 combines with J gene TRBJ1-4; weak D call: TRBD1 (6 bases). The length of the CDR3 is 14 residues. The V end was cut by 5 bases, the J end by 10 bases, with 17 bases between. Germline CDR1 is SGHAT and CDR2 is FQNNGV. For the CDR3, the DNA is TGTGCCAGCAGCCTGGGGCAGGGGTTTGGAAAACTGTTTTTT. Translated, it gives CASSLGQGFGKLFF.

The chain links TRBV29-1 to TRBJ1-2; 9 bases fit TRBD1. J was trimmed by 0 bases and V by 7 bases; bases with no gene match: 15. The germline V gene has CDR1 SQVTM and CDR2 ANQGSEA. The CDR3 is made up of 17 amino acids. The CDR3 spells CSALFRDREPTNYGYTF. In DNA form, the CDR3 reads TGCAGCGCTCTTTTCCGGGACAGGGAACCAACTAACTATGGCTACACCTTC.

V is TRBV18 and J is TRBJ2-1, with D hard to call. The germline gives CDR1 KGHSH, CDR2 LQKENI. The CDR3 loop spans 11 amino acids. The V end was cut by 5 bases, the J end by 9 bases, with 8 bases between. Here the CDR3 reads CASSGPSEQFF. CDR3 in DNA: TGTGCCAGCTCAGGCCCCAGTGAGCAGTTCTTC.

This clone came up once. The CDR3 nucleotides are TGTGCCAGCAGTTCGCCCTGGTTGGGGGGAAATTCACCCCTCCACTTT. As protein: CASSSPWLGGNSPLHF. The rearrangement links TRBV27 to TRBJ1-6; possible D gene TRBD1, 5 bases. The V and J ends lost 4 bases and 7 bases respectively, with 17 bases between them. The CDR3 loop spans 16 amino acids. CDR1 and CDR2 from the germline V gene are MNHEY and SMNVEV (reference sequence).

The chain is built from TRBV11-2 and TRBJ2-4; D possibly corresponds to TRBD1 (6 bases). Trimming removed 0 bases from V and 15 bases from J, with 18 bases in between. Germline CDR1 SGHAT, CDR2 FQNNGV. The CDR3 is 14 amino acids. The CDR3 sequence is CASSLDPRTDLVYF. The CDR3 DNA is TGTGCCAGCAGCTTAGATCCCCGGACAGACCTGGTGTACTTC.

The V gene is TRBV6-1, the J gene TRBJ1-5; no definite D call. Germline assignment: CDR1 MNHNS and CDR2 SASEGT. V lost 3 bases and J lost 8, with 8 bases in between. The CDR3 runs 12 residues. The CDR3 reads CASSEALEPQHF. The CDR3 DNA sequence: TGTGCCAGCAGTGAGGCCCTGGAGCCCCAGCATTTT.

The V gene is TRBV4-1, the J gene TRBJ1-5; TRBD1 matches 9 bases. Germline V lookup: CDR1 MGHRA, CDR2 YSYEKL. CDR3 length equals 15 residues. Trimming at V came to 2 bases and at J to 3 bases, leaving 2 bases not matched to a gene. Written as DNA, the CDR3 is TGCGCCAGCAGCCAATGGGACAGGGACAATCAGCCCCAGCATTTT. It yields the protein CASSQWDRDNQPQHF.

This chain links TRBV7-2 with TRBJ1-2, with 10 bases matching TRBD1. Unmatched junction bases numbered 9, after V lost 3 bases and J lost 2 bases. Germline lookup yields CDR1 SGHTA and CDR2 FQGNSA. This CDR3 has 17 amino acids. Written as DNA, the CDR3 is TGTGCCAGCAGCTTCGCGGGACAGGGGATGGCGAACTATGGCTACACCTTC. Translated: CASSFAGQGMANYGYTF. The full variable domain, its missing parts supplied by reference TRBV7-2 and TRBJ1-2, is GAGVSQSPSNKVTEKGKDVELRCDPISGHTALYWYRQSLGQGLEFLIYFQGNSAPDKSGLPSDRFSAERTGGSVSTLTIQRTQQEDSAVYLCASSFAGQGMANYGYTFGSGTRLTVV.

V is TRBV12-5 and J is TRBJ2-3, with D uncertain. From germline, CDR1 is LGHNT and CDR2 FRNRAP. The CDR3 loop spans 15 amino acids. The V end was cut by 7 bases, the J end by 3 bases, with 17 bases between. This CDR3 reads CASAAPDQATDTQYF. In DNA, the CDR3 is TGTGCTAGTGCCGCCCCCGACCAGGCTACAGATACGCAGTATTTT.

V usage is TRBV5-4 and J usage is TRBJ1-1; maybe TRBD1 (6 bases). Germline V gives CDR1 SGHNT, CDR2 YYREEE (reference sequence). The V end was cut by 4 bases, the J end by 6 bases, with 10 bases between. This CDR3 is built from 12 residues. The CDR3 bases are TGTGCCAGCAGCACCGGACAGCCTGAAGCTTTCTTT. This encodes CASSTGQPEAFF.

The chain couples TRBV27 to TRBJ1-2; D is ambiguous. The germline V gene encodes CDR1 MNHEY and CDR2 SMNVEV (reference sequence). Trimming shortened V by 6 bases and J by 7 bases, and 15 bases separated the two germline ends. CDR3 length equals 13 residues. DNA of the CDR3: TGTGCCAGCAGCCTTACCCGATCTTTTGGCTACACCTTC. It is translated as CASSLTRSFGYTF.

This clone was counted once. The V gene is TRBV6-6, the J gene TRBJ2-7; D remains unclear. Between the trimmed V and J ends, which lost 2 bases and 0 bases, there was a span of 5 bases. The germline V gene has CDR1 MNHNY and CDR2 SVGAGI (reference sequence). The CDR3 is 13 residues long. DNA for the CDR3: TGTGCCAGCAGTTACGGGAACTCCTACGAGCAGTACTTC. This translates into CASSYGNSYEQYF.

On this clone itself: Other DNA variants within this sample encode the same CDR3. In DNA, the CDR3 is TGTGCCAGCATCGGCAAAAACATTCAGTACTTC. It yields the protein CASIGKNIQYF. The chain links TRBV27 to TRBJ2-4; D not resolved. CDR1 MNHEY and CDR2 SMNVEV come from the germline V gene (reference sequence). The length of the CDR3 is 11 residues. Trimming stripped 7 bases from V and 3 bases from J, with 4 bases between.

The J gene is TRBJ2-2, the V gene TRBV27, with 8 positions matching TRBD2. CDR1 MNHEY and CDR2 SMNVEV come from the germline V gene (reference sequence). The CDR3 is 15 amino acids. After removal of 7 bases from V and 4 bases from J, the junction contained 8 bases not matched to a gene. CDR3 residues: CASTSGTRPTGELFF. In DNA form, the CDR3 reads TGTGCCAGCACCTCCGGGACTAGGCCCACCGGGGAGCTGTTTTTT.

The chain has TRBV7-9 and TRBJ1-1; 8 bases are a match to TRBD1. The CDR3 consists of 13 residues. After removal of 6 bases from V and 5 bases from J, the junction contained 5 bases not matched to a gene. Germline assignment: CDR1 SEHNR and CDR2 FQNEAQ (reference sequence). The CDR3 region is CASRGQGRTEAFF. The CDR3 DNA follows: TGTGCCAGCAGAGGACAGGGTAGAACTGAAGCTTTCTTT.

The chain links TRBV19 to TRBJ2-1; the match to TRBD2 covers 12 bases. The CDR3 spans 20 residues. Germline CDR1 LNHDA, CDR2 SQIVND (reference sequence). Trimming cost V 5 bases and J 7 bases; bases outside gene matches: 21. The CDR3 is CASSLNRLLAGGPIKNEQFF. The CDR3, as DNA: TGTGCCAGTAGTCTTAATAGGTTGCTAGCGGGAGGGCCAATAAAGAATGAGCAGTTCTTC.